This T cell receptor beta chain came from a study of cytotoxic CD8 clonotypes in ibrutinib-treated CLL. About the research overall: More than 9 relapsed/refractory, around 14 treatment-naive; around 18 IGHV unmutated. Study results and limitations: Clonality went higher at ibrutinib response and then dropped back toward baseline at progression.

Of note for this clone: Its antigen is still unknown.

Depth targeted 1 in 200,000 to 1 in 1 million T cells, averaging approximately 9.3x coverage per clonotype. The data were produced by immunoSEQ multiplex PCR, yet TCRdb's version contains in-frame clones alone and is incomplete. The data show 14,000 to 15,000 clones, roughly two thirds seen once. V was pared by 5 bases and J by 4 bases, with 10 bases of the junction left unmatched. Germline CDR1 SEHNR, CDR2 FQNEAQ (reference sequence). CDR3 size: 15 residues. The chain combines TRBV7-9 with TRBJ2-5; 7 bases fit TRBD2. The sequences come from PBMCs, collected before ibrutinib treatment. This receptor was identified in a human donor with chronic lymphocytic leukemia. CDR3 region: CASSPGSGKGETQYF. As DNA, the CDR3 is TGTGCCAGCAGCCCAGGAAGCGGGAAGGGAGAGACCCAGTACTTC.